This TCR beta chain is from a study of blood T cell repertoires in COVID-19. CDR3 length equals 17 residues. The V gene lost 0 bases and the J gene lost 0 bases, with 11 bases spanning the gap. CDR1 is MGHRA and CDR2 is YSYEKL in the germline V gene. In the source study's methods: Counts of nucleated cells, estimated from reference gene primer amplification, were obtained. This table comes from immunoSEQ multiplex PCR, and its TCRdb copy is limited to in-frame clones, with some not included. The D gene and trimming were derived from the DNA, and the V and J assignments and clone size from that table. The sample contains 190,000 or so clones, roughly nine tenths of which appear only once.

This receptor was taken from a woman in her seventies with acute or convalescent COVID-19. Material for sequencing was peripheral blood. The chain is built from TRBV4-1 and TRBJ1-4, with D unclear. In DNA, the CDR3 is TGCGCCAGCAGCCAAGATTTGGGCCAAACAACTAATGAAAAACTGTTTTTT. Translated, it gives CASSQDLGQTTNEKLFF.